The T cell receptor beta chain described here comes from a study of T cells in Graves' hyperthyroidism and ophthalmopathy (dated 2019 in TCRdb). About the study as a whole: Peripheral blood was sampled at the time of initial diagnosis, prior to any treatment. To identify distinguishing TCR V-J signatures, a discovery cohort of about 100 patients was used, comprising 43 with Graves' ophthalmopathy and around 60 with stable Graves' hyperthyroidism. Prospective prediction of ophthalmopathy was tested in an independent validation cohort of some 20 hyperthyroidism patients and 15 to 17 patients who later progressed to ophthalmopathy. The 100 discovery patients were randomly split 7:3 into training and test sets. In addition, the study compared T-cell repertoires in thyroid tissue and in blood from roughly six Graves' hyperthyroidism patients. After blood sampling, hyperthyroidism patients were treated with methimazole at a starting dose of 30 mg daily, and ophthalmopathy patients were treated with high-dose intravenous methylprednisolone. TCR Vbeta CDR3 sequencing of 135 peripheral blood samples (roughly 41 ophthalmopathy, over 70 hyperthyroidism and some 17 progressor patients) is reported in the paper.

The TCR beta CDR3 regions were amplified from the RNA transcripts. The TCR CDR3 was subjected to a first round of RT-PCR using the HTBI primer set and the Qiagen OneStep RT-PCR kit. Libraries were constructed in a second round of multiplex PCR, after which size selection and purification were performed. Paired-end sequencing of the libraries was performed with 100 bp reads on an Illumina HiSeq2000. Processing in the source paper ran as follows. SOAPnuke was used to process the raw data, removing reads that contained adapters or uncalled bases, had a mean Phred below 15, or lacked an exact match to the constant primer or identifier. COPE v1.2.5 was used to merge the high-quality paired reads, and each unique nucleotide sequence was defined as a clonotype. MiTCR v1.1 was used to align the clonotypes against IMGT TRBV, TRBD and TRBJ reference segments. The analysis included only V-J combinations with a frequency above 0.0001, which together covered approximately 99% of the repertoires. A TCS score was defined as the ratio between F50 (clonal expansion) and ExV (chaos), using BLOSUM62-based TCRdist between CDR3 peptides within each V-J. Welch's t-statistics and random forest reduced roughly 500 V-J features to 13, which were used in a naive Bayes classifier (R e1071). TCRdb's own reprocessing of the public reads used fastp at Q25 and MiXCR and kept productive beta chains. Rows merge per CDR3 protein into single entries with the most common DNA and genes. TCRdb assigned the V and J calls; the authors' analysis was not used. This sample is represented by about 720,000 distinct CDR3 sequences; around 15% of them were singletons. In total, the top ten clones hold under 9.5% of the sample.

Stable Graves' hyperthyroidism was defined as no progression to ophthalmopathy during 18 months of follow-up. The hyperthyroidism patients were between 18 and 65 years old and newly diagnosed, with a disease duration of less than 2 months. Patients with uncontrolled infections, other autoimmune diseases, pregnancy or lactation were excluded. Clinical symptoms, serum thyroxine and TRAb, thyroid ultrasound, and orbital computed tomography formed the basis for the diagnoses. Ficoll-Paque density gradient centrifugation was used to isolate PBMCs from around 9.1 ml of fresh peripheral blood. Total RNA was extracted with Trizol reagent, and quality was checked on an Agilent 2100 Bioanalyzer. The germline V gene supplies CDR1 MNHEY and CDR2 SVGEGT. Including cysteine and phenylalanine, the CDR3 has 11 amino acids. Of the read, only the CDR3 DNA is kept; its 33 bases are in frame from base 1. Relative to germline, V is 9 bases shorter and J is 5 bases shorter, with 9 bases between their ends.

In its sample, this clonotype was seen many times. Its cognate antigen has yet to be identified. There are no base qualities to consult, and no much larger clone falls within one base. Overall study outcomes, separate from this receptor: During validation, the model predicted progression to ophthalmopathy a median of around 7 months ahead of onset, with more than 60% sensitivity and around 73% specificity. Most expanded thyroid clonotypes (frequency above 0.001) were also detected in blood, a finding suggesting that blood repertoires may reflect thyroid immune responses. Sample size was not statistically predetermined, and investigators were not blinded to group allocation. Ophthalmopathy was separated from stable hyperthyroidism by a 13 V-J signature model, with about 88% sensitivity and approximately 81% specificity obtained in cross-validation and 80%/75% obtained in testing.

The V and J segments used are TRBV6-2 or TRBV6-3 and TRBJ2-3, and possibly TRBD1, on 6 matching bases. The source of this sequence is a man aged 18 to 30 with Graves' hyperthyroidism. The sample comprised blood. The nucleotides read TGTGCCAGTTTCAGGGGAGATACGCAGTATTTT. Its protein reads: CASFRGDTQYF.